The clone carrying this TCR beta chain has only one observation. The data are from a study of shared clonotypes between healthy human individuals. The assay was immunoSEQ multiplex PCR, and TCRdb's table has in-frame clones only and misses some. The sample yields about 510,000 clones, almost 97% seen once. V was pared by 1 base and J by 8 bases, with 19 bases between. The length of the CDR3 is 16 residues. Per the germline V gene, CDR1 is SGHNT and CDR2 is YYREEE (reference sequence). V and J are TRBV5-4 and TRBJ2-1; D is undetermined. Sequenced sample: naive CD4+ T cells sorted from blood. Subset described: CD45RA+ positively selected. This TCR came from a woman aged 25 to 39 in good health. The DNA for the CDR3 is TGTGCCAGCAGCTTGAAACGCTCGGACGGAAGCGATGAGCAGTTCTTC. It yields the protein CASSLKRSDGSDEQFF.